A single T cell receptor (beta chain) is shown here with its context. Its antigen remains unknown. Per germline, CDR1 SEHNR and CDR2 FQNEAQ (reference sequence). This CDR3 has 16 amino acids. The V segment lost 6 bases and the J segment 2 bases; nucleotides outside the gene matches: 9. The sample belongs to a study of graft-versus-host responses after intestinal transplantation. Overall study: Recipients received multivisceral, liver-intestinal, or isolated intestinal transplants. Following induction with anti-thymocyte globulin, all recipients were given tacrolimus and steroids for roughly three years.

Assay used: immunoSEQ multiplex PCR; TCRdb lists only in-frame clones, some missing. This sample carries tens of thousands of clones, approximately 93% of them seen once, and the ten largest clones take roughly 0.5%. Points from the study as a whole: Early after transplant, HvG clones declined as circulating GvH clones peaked. GvH clones detected in recipient marrow included some appearing first in ileum or blood.

Sequenced material: PBMCs, taken 156 days after intestinal transplant. The sequence derives from a human patient who received an intestinal transplant, so some T cells may come from the graft donor. V is TRBV7-9 and J is TRBJ2-7; 11 nucleotides agree with TRBD2. CDR3: CASRPELAGAPYEQYF. As DNA, the CDR3 is TGTGCCAGCAGACCCGAACTAGCGGGGGCCCCCTACGAGCAGTACTTC.